One and the same sample provided the 2 T cell receptor beta chains below, sequenced in a study of blood T cell repertoires in COVID-19. The assay was immunoSEQ multiplex PCR, and TCRdb's table has in-frame clones only and misses some. This table holds some 49,000 clones, about nine tenths found once. The sample taken for sequencing was peripheral blood. The receptor set was obtained from a man over 45 with active COVID-19.

CDR3 sequence reads: CASSRKTGGTEAFF. CDR3 coding DNA: TGCGCCAGCAGCCGAAAGACAGGGGGCACTGAAGCTTTCTTT. The rearrangement links TRBV5-1 to TRBJ1-1; 9 nucleotides agree with TRBD1. The V gene's germline CDR1 is SGHRS and CDR2 YFSETQ. V shed 4 bases and J 4 bases; nucleotides not matched to a gene: 5. The CDR3 loop spans 14 amino acids.

The chain uses TRBV29-1 and TRBJ2-7; the D gene is possibly TRBD1 (6 bases). Germline assignment: CDR1 SQVTM and CDR2 ANQGSEA. V was clipped by 5 bases and J by 3 bases, with 14 bases between them. CDR3 length: 13 amino acids. In nucleotides, the CDR3 is TGCAGCGTTCTTGACAGGTGGAGCTACGAGCAGTACTTC. Its protein product is CSVLDRWSYEQYF.